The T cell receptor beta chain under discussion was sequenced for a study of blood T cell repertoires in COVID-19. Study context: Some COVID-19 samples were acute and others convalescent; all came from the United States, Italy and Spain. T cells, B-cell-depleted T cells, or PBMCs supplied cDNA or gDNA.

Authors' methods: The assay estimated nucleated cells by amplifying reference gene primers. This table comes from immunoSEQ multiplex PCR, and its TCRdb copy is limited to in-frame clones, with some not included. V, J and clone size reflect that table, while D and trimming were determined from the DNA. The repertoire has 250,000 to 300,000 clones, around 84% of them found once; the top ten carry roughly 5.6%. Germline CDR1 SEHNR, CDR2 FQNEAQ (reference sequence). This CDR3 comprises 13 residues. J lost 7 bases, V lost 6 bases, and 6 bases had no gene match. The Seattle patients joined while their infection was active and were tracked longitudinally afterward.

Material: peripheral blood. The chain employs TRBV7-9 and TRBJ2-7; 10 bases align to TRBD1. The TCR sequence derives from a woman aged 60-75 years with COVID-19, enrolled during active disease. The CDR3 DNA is TGTGCCAGCAGTCGACAGGGGGCGGGTGAGCAGTACTTC. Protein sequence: CASSRQGAGEQYF.